The 8 T cell receptor beta chains reported below all come from one sample, sequenced in a study of OX40 agonist ivuxolimab in advanced cancers. Clones were read by immunoSEQ multiplex PCR, and TCRdb kept only the in-frame ones, dropping some. Of about 83,000 clones listed, less than 90% were seen once; the top ten hold 0.5% to 0.85%. This material consisted of CD4+ or CD8+ T cells sorted from blood, taken in a trial of the OX40 agonist ivuxolimab. Source of these receptors: an adult with an advanced solid tumor such as melanoma, head and neck, liver or kidney cancer.

This sequence joins TRBV7-2 and TRBJ2-5; TRBD2 matches 7 bases. The CDR3 has 14 amino acids. The ends lost 5 bases at V and 1 base at J; junction bases unmatched: 4. Germline loops: CDR1 SGHTA, CDR2 FQGNSA. CDR3 sequence (DNA): TGTGCCAGCAGCCTAACTAGCGTCCAAGAGACCCAGTACTTC. Its protein is CASSLTSVQETQYF.

The rearrangement uses TRBV9 and TRBJ2-5; D assignment may be TRBD1 or TRBD2 (6 bases each). V was clipped by 0 bases and J by 2 bases, with 8 bases between them. Germline CDR1 SGDLS, CDR2 YYNGEE. The CDR3 has 14 amino acids. The CDR3, as DNA: TGTGCCAGCAGCGTAGAGGGGGGTCAAGAGACCCAGTACTTC. Its translation: CASSVEGGQETQYF.

This clone was found once. This chain joins TRBV7-3 and TRBJ1-1; 8 positions match TRBD1. Trimming cost V 4 bases and J 3 bases; bases outside gene matches: 16. Per the germline V gene, CDR1 is SGHTA and CDR2 is FQGTGA. CDR3 length: 18 residues. CDR3 nucleotides: TGTGCCAGCAGCTCCAACCCCCGGACAGGGTCTTTGGACACTGAAGCTTTCTTT. It is translated as CASSSNPRTGSLDTEAFF. The entire variable domain, with the rest obtained from reference TRBV7-3 and TRBJ1-1, is as follows: GAGVSQTPSNKVTEKGKYVELRCDPISGHTALYWYRQSLGQGPEFLIYFQGTGAADDSGLPNDRFFAVRPEGSVSTLKIQRTERGDSAVYLCASSSNPRTGSLDTEAFFGQGTRLTVV.

In nucleotides, the CDR3 is TGTGCCAGCAGCTTCCGGGACATCGCCTACGAGCAGTACTTC. Its translation is CASSFRDIAYEQYF. The rearrangement joins TRBV5-6 to TRBJ2-7; tentative D call: TRBD1 (6 bases). Per germline, CDR1 SGHDT and CDR2 YYEEEE. There are 14 residues in the CDR3. Trimming took off 2 bases at V and 2 bases at J, with 11 bases between the two ends.

The CDR3 DNA is TGTGCCAGCAGTTACTTGGCCAGGGAAAACAATGAGCAGTTCTTC. Encoded protein: CASSYLARENNEQFF. The chain uses TRBV6-6 and TRBJ2-1; tentatively, D is TRBD1 (5 bases). CDR1 MNHNY and CDR2 SVGAGI come from the germline V gene (reference sequence). Trimming left V 1 base short and J 5 bases short, with 12 bases between. This CDR3 contains 15 residues.

This clone was observed a single time. This sequence joins TRBV30 and TRBJ1-2; no firm D call. V lost 0 bases and J 4 bases, leaving 12 bases between the germline ends. The V gene's germline CDR1 is GTSNPN and CDR2 SVGIG (reference sequence). The CDR3 extends over 14 amino acids. The chain's CDR3 is CAWSVGGPGYGYTF. DNA for the CDR3: TGTGCCTGGAGTGTGGGAGGGCCGGGCTATGGCTACACCTTC.

The rearrangement uses TRBV18 and TRBJ1-6; weak D call: TRBD1 (5 bases). The CDR3 extends over 13 amino acids. The germline V gene encodes CDR1 KGHSH and CDR2 LQKENI. V was clipped by 6 bases and J by 6 bases, with 9 bases between them. The CDR3 sequence: CASSQDSNSPLHF. The CDR3 DNA follows: TGTGCCAGCTCCCAAGACAGTAATTCACCCCTCCACTTT. The full variable domain, in which reference TRBV18 and TRBJ1-6 provide the parts outside the CDR3, is NAGVMQNPRHLVRRRGQEARLRCSPMKGHSHVYWYRQLPEEGLKFMVYLQKENIIDESGMPKERFSAEFPKEGPSILRIQQVVRGDSAAYFCASSQDSNSPLHFGNGTRLTVT.

V usage is TRBV2 and J usage is TRBJ2-3, with TRBD2 matching over 9 bases. The CDR3 has 15 amino acids. J was trimmed by 7 bases and V by 5 bases; bases with no gene match: 10. The germline CDR1 and CDR2 sequences are SNHLY and FYNNEI. Here the CDR3 reads CASSSPRTSVNTQYF. For the CDR3, the DNA is TGTGCCAGCAGTTCCCCCCGGACTAGCGTTAATACGCAGTATTTT.